This is a list of T cell receptor beta chains from one sample in a study of blood T cell repertoires in COVID-19. The method was immunoSEQ multiplex PCR; TCRdb's version includes in-frame clones alone and lacks a portion of them. The top ten clones hold 0.2% to 0.3% of a sample with just over 650,000 clones, about nine tenths of them seen once. What was sequenced was peripheral blood. Receptors were obtained from a woman under 30 with acute or convalescent COVID-19. CDR3s include the opening cysteine and the closing phenylalanine or tryptophan. The D gene is left open where the match is weak. The size entry is marked missing in some rows and otherwise reads once, few, many or a size class.

>NA|TRBJ2-7|TRBV9|NA
TGTGCCAGCAGCTCAGGCCGGGGGACAGCAAGCTCCTACGAGCAGTACTTC
CASSSGRGTASSYEQYF
>few|TRBJ2-7|TRBV6-2/TRBV6-3|NA
TGTGCCAGCAGCCGACCATCCCTAGCCGAGCAGTACTTC
CASSRPSLAEQYF
>once|TRBJ2-7|TRBV3-1/TRBV3-2|NA
TGTGCCAGCAGCCCCCCGAAGGGAGCCTACGAGCAGTACTTC
CASSPPKGAYEQYF
>NA|TRBJ2-2|TRBV7-3|TRBD2
TGTGCCAGCAGCCCGTCCGGGAGGGGGAACACCGGGGAGCTGTTTTTT
CASSPSGRGNTGELFF
>NA|TRBJ2-2|TRBV6-5|NA
TGTGCCAGCAGCTTCTCCGGGATGAACACCGGGGAGCTGTTTTTT
CASSFSGMNTGELFF
>NA|TRBJ1-6|TRBV6-5|NA
TGTGCCACGCGGACGGGGGATTCACCCCTCCACTTT
CATRTGDSPLHF
>NA|TRBJ2-1|TRBV7-3|NA
TGTGCCAGCAGCTTAGGTGGCCCCCCAGAGTTCTTC
CASSLGGPPEFF
>NA|TRBJ1-6|TRBV27|NA
TGTGCCAGCAGTTTAACGGCGAGGGTCGTTGGTTCACCCCTCCACTTT
CASSLTARVVGSPLHF
>NA|TRBJ2-3|TRBV7-2|TRBD2
TGTGCCAGCAGCTCCCGTTATAGCGGGGGAACAGATACGCAGTATTTT
CASSSRYSGGTDTQYF
>NA|TRBJ2-3|TRBV15|TRBD2
TGTGCCACCAGCAGGTCCACGGGGGGTAGTGGCACAGATACGCAGTATTTT
CATSRSTGGSGTDTQYF
>NA|TRBJ2-7|TRBV27|TRBD1
TGTGCCAGCAGCCTTACCTACGCCGGGACAGGGGGATCGGACTACGAGCAGTACTTC
CASSLTYAGTGGSDYEQYF
>NA|TRBJ2-1|TRBV10-3|NA
TGTGCCATCAGTGAGTCGAGGGAGGTGGGCGAGCAGTTCTTC
CAISESREVGEQFF
>NA|TRBJ1-5|TRBV19|TRBD1
TGTGCCAGTAGGGTGGGACAGAGCAATCAGCCCCAGCATTTT
CASRVGQSNQPQHF
>NA|TRBJ2-4|TRBV28|NA
TGTGCCAGCAGTCGCACACAGGAGTGGGACATTCAGTACTTC
CASSRTQEWDIQYF
>NA|TRBJ1-2|TRBV7-8|NA
TGTGCCAGCAGCTTAGCTTTGGAGACCACCGGCTACACCTTC
CASSLALETTGYTF
>NA|TRBJ1-1|TRBV10-3|NA
TGTGCCATCAGTGAAAAAACTGTCACTGAAGCTTTCTTT
CAISEKTVTEAFF
>NA|TRBJ1-1|TRBV15|TRBD1
TGTGCCACCAGCAGAACCCGGGACAGTTTGGGCACTGAAGCTTTCTTT
CATSRTRDSLGTEAFF
>once|TRBJ1-1|TRBV27|TRBD1
TGTGCCAGCAGTTTATACAGGGGAGGTACTGAAGCTTTCTTT
CASSLYRGGTEAFF
>NA|TRBJ1-1|TRBV11-2|TRBD1
TGTGCCAGCAGCTTAATGAGGGGGCTGTCGGGGACTGAAGCTTTCTTT
CASSLMRGLSGTEAFF
>NA|TRBJ2-7|TRBV6-1|NA
TGTGCCGCGGGGGGCTCGACAGGGAGCTCCTACGAGCAGTACTTC
CAAGGSTGSSYEQYF
>NA|TRBJ2-5|TRBV3-1/TRBV3-2|TRBD2
TGTGCCAGCAGCCAAAGGACTAGCGGGGGGTTTCAAGAGACCCAGTACTTC
CASSQRTSGGFQETQYF
>NA|TRBJ1-5|TRBV11-2|NA
TGTGCCAGCAGCTTAGATTTAGGCGGATATCAGCCCCAGCATTTT
CASSLDLGGYQPQHF
>NA|TRBJ1-6|TRBV4-1|NA
TGCGCCAGCAGCCAAGATGCCCAAGAGGGATTGCTCTCACCCCTCCACTTT
CASSQDAQEGLLSPLHF
>NA|TRBJ1-2|TRBV19|NA
TGTGCCAGTAGTAATAGCGGAACTAACTATGGCTACACCTTC
CASSNSGTNYGYTF
>NA|TRBJ2-7|TRBV4-1|NA
TGCGCCAGCAGCCCCGGGGGAAGGTACGAGCAGTACTTC
CASSPGGRYEQYF
>NA|TRBJ1-5|TRBV18|TRBD1
TGTGCCAGCTCACCACCTCGGACAGGGCCTAATCAGCCCCAGCATTTT
CASSPPRTGPNQPQHF
>NA|TRBJ2-7|TRBV12-3/TRBV12-4|NA
TGTGCCAGCAGTTTACCGGCGGGGAACGAGCAGTACTTC
CASSLPAGNEQYF
>NA|TRBJ2-1|TRBV5-5|TRBD1
TGTGCCAGCAGCCCAGGGACAGGGAGAAGCTCCTACAATGAGCAGTTCTTC
CASSPGTGRSSYNEQFF
>NA|TRBJ2-3|TRBV28|NA
TGTGCCAGCAGTTTACGGAGAGATACGCAGTATTTT
CASSLRRDTQYF
>NA|TRBJ1-1|TRBV5-5|NA
TGTGCCAGCAGCTCTATAGTGAACACTGAAGCTTTCTTT
CASSSIVNTEAFF
>NA|TRBJ1-1|TRBV5-1|TRBD1
TGCGCCAGCAGCCGAGCGGACAGGGTAGGGAATGGACCAAACACTGAAGCTTTCTTT
CASSRADRVGNGPNTEAFF
>NA|TRBJ2-3|TRBV3-1/TRBV3-2|NA
TGTGCCAGCAGCCAAGTCGGGGGTGGGGCAGATACGCAGTATTTT
CASSQVGGGADTQYF
>NA|TRBJ2-7|TRBV29-1|NA
TGCAGCGTTAAACAGGACAGCCCCTACGAGCAGTACTTC
CSVKQDSPYEQYF
>NA|TRBJ1-4|TRBV15|NA
TGTGCCACCAGCAGAGATGCCCCAGGGAGGGGAGAAAAACTGTTTTTT
CATSRDAPGRGEKLFF
>few|TRBJ2-1|TRBV6-2/TRBV6-3|TRBD1
TGTGCCAGCAGCTCCCCGGGACAGGGGAAGTTCTTC
CASSSPGQGKFF
>NA|TRBJ2-1|TRBV9|NA
TGTGCCAGCAGCGTACGGGGAGCGGAAAGGGATGAGCAGTTCTTC
CASSVRGAERDEQFF
>NA|TRBJ2-2|TRBV9|NA
TGTGCCAGCAGCGTAGATAGCGGCTCAACCGGGGAGCTGTTTTTT
CASSVDSGSTGELFF
>NA|TRBJ1-2|TRBV29-1|TRBD1
TGCAGCGCCGGACAGGGTGGCTATGGCTACACCTTC
CSAGQGGYGYTF
>NA|TRBJ1-6|TRBV21-1|NA
TGTGCCAGCAGCAAACCCAAGACACGAAGCTCCTATAATTCACCCCTCCACTTT
CASSKPKTRSSYNSPLHF
>NA|TRBJ2-1|TRBV4-3|NA
TGCGCCAGCAGTCCGATGGGGGGGCCTTACAATGAGCAGTTCTTC
CASSPMGGPYNEQFF
>NA|TRBJ2-1|TRBV9|TRBD2
TGTGCCAGCAGCCCAGGGACTAGCGGGGGGGACTACTACAATGAGCAGTTCTTC
CASSPGTSGGDYYNEQFF
>NA|TRBJ2-7|TRBV23-1|NA
TGCGCCAGCAGTCGCAGGGGAATTAGGACCTACGAGCAGTACTTC
CASSRRGIRTYEQYF
>NA|TRBJ1-1|TRBV6-6|NA
TGTGCCAGCCGCGAGATAATGAACACTGAAGCTTTCTTT
CASREIMNTEAFF
>once|TRBJ2-7|TRBV2|TRBD2
TGTGCCAGCGGGGGGGTGAGCTCCTACGAGCAGTACTTC
CASGGVSSYEQYF
>NA|TRBJ1-1|TRBV20-1|NA
TGCAGGACAACTGAAGCTTTCTTT
CRTTEAFF
>once|TRBJ2-7|TRBV30|TRBD1
TGTGCCTGGAGACGGGGACAGGGGGCCGGTTACGAGCAGTACTTC
CAWRRGQGAGYEQYF
>NA|TRBJ2-5|TRBV15|TRBD1
TGTGCCACCAGCTACCTCGGACAGGGGGCTACAGGGGAGACCCAGTACTTC
CATSYLGQGATGETQYF
>NA|TRBJ2-1|TRBV5-4|TRBD2
TGTGCCAGCAGCCCCGGGACTAGCGGCTTTAATGAGCAGTTCTTC
CASSPGTSGFNEQFF
>NA|TRBJ2-2|TRBV20-1|TRBD2
TGCAGTGCCAGTAGCGGGGCCTTGGGGGAGCTGTTTTTT
CSASSGALGELFF
>NA|TRBJ2-3|TRBV6-4|TRBD2
TGTGCCAGCAGTGACGGGAGCGGGGGTACAGATACGCAGTATTTT
CASSDGSGGTDTQYF